One sample yielded the 8 T cell receptor beta chains listed below, sequenced in a study of technical replicates of blood from a few donors. Using immunoSEQ multiplex PCR, the repertoire was profiled, and TCRdb retains in-frame clones only, with some absent. The sample has approximately 12,000 clones; roughly 93% are singletons. Sequencing used PBMCs. Receptor source: a human donor in good health.

J is TRBJ1-2 and V is TRBV18; 9 bases agree with TRBD1. V trimming: 3 bases; J trimming: 7 bases; junction bases outside the gene matches: 12. Germline V gene lookup returns CDR1 KGHSH and CDR2 LQKENI. The CDR3 contains 16 residues. For the CDR3, the DNA is TGTGCCAGCTCACCTATTAACACAGGGGGCGCTAGTGGCTACACCTTC. It specifies CASSPINTGGASGYTF.

The chain links TRBV28 to TRBJ1-4; the D is unclear. In germline, CDR1 is MDHEN, CDR2 SYDVKM. The CDR3 length is 14 residues. V was clipped by 6 bases and J by 7 bases, with 15 bases between them. CDR3 sequence: CASSGEGLGEKLFF. Written as DNA, the CDR3 is TGTGCCAGCAGCGGAGAGGGCTTGGGTGAAAAACTGTTTTTT.

The J gene is TRBJ1-3, the V gene TRBV5-8; D remains ambiguous. The CDR3 totals 16 residues. The V end lost 0 bases, the J end lost 4 bases, and 14 bases lay between the germline ends. Germline V CDR1 and CDR2: SGHTS, YDEGEE. CDR3 residues: CASSLVLNSVGNTIYF. CDR3 coding DNA: TGTGCCAGCAGCTTGGTACTGAACTCTGTGGGAAACACCATATATTTT.

This chain links TRBV14 with TRBJ2-7; weak D call: TRBD2 (6 bases). V lost 0 bases and J lost 5, with 14 bases in between. The CDR3 is 15 amino acids. Germline V gene lookup returns CDR1 SGHDN and CDR2 FVKESK. The DNA of the CDR3 is TGTGCCAGCAGCCAAGACGGGAGTTTGACCCACGAGCAGTACTTC. Translation: CASSQDGSLTHEQYF.

This clone was picked up one time. The rearrangement uses TRBV7-8 and TRBJ2-2; D perhaps matches TRBD1 (7 bases). Deletions cut 5 bases from V and 7 bases from J, with 17 bases between. The V gene's germline CDR1 is SGHVS and CDR2 FQNEAQ. This CDR3 region has 15 residues. The CDR3 DNA sequence: TGTGCCAGCAGCCCTCAGGGGGGTATCGTCGGGGAGCTGTTTTTT. This gives the protein CASSPQGGIVGELFF. The full variable domain, in which reference TRBV7-8 and TRBJ2-2 provide the parts outside the CDR3, is GAGVSQSPRYKVAKRGQDVALRCDPISGHVSLFWYQQALGQGPEFLTYFQNEAQLDKSGLPSDRFFAERPEGSVSTLKIQRTQQEDSAVYLCASSPQGGIVGELFFGEGSRLTVL.

J is TRBJ1-5 and V is TRBV9; maybe TRBD1 (6 bases). This CDR3 comprises 15 residues. CDR1 and CDR2 from the germline V gene are SGDLS and YYNGEE. The V end lost 6 bases, the J end lost 0 bases, and 13 bases lay between the germline ends. CDR3: CASNPTGYSNQPQHF. In DNA form, the CDR3 reads TGTGCCAGCAACCCGACAGGATATAGCAATCAGCCCCAGCATTTT.

This clone was seen more than once but under ten times. The chain employs TRBV27 and TRBJ1-2; D is undetermined. The CDR3 covers 12 residues. The germline V gene encodes CDR1 MNHEY and CDR2 SMNVEV (reference sequence). The V gene lost 4 bases and the J gene lost 3 bases, with 6 bases spanning the gap. CDR3 protein: CASSSPHYGYTF. The CDR3 nucleotides are TGTGCCAGCAGTTCCCCTCACTATGGCTACACCTTC.

The rearrangement uses TRBV5-8 and TRBJ2-7; 11 bases match TRBD2. This CDR3 spans 15 amino acids. CDR1 and CDR2 (germline): SGHTS, YDEGEE. Trimming took 4 bases from V and 4 from J; bases not matched to a gene: 7. CDR3 sequence (DNA): TGTGCCAGCAGCGTCCGACTAGCGGGAAGGTACGAGCAGTACTTC. This sequence encodes CASSVRLAGRYEQYF.